These 2 T cell receptor beta chains share one sample of origin, sequenced in a study of circulating tumor DNA in untreated peripheral T-cell lymphoma (dated by TCRdb to the early 2020s). Library creation used the immunoSEQ multiplex PCR assay. The immuneACCESS repertoire file appears here via TCRdb, limited to in-frame rearrangements. These files lack a portion of the clones; in checked studies, under half of the deficit traces to unresolved V genes, and the cause of the others is not known. The sample table holds thousands of clones, of which roughly 80% were seen once. The leading ten clones occupy approximately 2% of the sample. The sequenced material came from tumor tissue. These receptors originate from a human donor with peripheral T-cell lymphoma.

This sequence joins TRBV4-1 and TRBJ2-7; the D gene could be TRBD1 or TRBD2 (5 bases each). The CDR3 runs to 16 residues. The V end was cut by 1 base, the J end by 2 bases, with 15 bases between. The V gene's germline CDR1 is MGHRA and CDR2 YSYEKL. In DNA form, the CDR3 reads TGCGCCAGCAGCCAAGCCATCGGGACGGGTGCCTACGAGCAGTACTTC. Protein: CASSQAIGTGAYEQYF.

The J gene is TRBJ1-1, the V gene TRBV30; D not resolved. Germline V gives CDR1 GTSNPN, CDR2 SVGIG (reference sequence). V was trimmed by 0 bases and J by 1 base, leaving 6 bases between them. The CDR3 runs 13 residues. In DNA, the CDR3 is TGTGCCTGGAGTGTCACCGCGAACACTGAAGCTTTCTTT. The encoded protein is CAWSVTANTEAFF.